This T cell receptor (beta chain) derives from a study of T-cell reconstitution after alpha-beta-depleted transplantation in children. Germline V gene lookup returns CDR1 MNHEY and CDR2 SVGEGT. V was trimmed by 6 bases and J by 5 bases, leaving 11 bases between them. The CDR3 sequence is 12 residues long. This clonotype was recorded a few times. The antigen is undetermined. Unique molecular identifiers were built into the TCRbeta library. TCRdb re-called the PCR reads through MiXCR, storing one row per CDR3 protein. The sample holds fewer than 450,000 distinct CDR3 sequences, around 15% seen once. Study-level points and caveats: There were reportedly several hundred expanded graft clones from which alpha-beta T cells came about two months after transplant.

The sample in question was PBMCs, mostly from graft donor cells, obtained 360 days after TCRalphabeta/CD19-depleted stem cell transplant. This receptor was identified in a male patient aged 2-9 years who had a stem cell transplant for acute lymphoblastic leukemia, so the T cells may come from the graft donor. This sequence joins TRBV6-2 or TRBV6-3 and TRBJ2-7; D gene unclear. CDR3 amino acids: CASSPRVHEQYF. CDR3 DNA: TGTGCCAGCAGCCCTCGGGTCCACGAGCAGTACTTC.